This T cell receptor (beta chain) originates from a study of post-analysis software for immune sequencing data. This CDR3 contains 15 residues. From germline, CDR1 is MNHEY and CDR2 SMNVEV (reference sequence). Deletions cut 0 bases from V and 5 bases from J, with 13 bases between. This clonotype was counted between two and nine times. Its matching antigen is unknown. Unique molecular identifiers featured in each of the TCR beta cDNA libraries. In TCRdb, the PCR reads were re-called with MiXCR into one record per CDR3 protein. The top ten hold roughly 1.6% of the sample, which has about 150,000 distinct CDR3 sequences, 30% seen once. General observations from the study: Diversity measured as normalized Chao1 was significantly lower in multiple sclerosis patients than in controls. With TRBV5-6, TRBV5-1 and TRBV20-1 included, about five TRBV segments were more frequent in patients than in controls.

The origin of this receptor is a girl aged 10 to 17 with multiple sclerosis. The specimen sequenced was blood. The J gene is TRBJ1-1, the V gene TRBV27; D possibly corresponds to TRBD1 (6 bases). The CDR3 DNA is TGTGCCAGCAGTTTATCCAGGGGATTCGGGACTGAAGCTTTCTTT. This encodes CASSLSRGFGTEAFF.